The T cell receptor (beta chain) under discussion was sequenced for a study of cytomegalovirus exposure and HLA in healthy donors. Notes on the study in general: In vitro data verified three CMV-associated chains as specific for CMV antigens. Several of the most significant clusters were apparently associated with common viral pathogens in a later analysis. Association with HLA alleles at 0.05 false discovery rate was found for 17,000 or so TCR beta sequences in a later analysis.

Vbeta (60) and Jbeta (13) primers were used in the PCR. As handled by the study authors: Later work found 80 million or so unique TCR beta chains, with approximately 12 million shared. Profiled with immunoSEQ multiplex PCR; TCRdb holds only in-frame clones, not every one. Clone size and V and J calls were adopted from that table, with D and trimming inferred from the DNA. In the table there are approximately 160,000 clones, roughly 87% of which are singletons. A remark on this clone: The antigen is undetermined.

Germline-derived CDR1 and CDR2 are SEHNR and FQNEAQ (reference sequence). The CDR3 runs 15 residues. Trimming cost V 1 base and J 1 base, with 11 bases left between them. This TCR was sampled from a young man in good health and CMV-seropositive. This chain uses TRBV7-9 with TRBJ2-7; D might be TRBD2 (5 bases). The sequencing sample was made of PBMCs. The CDR3 here is CASSLGPDWSYEQYF. Written as DNA, the CDR3 is TGTGCCAGCAGCTTAGGTCCGGACTGGTCCTACGAGCAGTACTTC.